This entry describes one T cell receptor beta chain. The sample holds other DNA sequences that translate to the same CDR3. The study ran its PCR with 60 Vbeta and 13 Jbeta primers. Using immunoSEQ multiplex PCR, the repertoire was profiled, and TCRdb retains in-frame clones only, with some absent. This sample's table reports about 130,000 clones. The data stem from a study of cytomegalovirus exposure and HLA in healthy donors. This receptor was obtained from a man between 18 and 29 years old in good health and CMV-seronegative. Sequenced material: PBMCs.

The CDR3 nucleotides read TGTGCCAGCAGCGTTCGTGGGCAGGATTCACCCCTCCACTTT. Residues: CASSVRGQDSPLHF. The chain combines TRBV9 with TRBJ1-6; D uncertain. CDR1 and CDR2 from the germline V gene are SGDLS and YYNGEE. The CDR3 spans 14 residues. V gave up 2 bases and J gave up 8 bases, with 11 bases separating them.